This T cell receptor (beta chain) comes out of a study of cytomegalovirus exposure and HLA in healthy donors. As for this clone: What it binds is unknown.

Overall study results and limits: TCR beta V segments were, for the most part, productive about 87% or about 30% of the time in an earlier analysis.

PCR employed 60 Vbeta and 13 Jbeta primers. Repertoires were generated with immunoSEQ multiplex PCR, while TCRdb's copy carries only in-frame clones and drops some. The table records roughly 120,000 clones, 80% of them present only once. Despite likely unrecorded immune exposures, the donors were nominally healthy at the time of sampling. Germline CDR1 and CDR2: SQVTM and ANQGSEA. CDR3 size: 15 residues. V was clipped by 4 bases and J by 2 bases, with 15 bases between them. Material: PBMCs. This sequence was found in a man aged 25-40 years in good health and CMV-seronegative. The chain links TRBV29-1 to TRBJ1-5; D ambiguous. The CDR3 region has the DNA TGCAGCGTTGTAGTACCCGGGTTTGGCAATCAGCCCCAGCATTTT. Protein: CSVVVPGFGNQPQHF.